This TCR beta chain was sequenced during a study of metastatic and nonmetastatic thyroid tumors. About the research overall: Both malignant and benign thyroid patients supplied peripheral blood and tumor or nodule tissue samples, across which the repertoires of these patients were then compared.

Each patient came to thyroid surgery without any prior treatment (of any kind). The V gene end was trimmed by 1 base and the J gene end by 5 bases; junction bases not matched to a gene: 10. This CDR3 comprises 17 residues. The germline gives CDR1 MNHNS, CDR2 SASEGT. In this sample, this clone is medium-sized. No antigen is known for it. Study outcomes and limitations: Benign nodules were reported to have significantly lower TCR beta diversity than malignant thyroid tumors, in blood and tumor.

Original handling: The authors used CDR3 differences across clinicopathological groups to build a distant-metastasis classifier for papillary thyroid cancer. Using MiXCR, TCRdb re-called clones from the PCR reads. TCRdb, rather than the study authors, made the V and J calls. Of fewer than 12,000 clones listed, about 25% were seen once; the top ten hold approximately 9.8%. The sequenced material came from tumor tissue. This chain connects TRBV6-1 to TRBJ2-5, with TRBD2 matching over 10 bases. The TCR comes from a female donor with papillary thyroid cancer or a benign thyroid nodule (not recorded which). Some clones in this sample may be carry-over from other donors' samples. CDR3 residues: CASSEGALAGVRETQYF. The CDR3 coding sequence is TGTGCCAGCAGTGAAGGGGCCCTAGCGGGAGTCCGGGAGACCCAGTACTTC.